The sequence of this TCR beta chain was determined in a study of identifying expanded T cells in peripheral blood. No infections or other immune events were documented during collection. Regarding this clone: Its antigen remains unidentified.

Study-level findings and limits: Technical replicates showed around 1.3 changed clones; two weeks 15 to 20; four weeks 19. Approximately two-week clone count variance significantly increased as total template count grew.

TCRdb's copy holds only in-frame clones and misses some; the assay was immunoSEQ multiplex PCR. The repertoire consists of around 130,000 clones, with roughly 90% occurring once and the leading ten covering about 8%. Germline assignment: CDR1 SNHLY and CDR2 FYNNEI. The CDR3 totals 16 residues. V dropped 1 base and J dropped 8 bases, with 18 bases sitting between them. The chain links TRBV2 to TRBJ2-4, with D tentatively TRBD1 or TRBD2 (5 bases each). The sample consisted of blood. The clonotype originates from a person between 18 and 75 years old in good health. The chain's CDR3 is CASSEDVGAGKDIQYF. The DNA of the CDR3 is TGTGCCAGCAGTGAAGACGTCGGGGCAGGGAAGGACATTCAGTACTTC.